This passage covers 21 T cell receptor beta chains from one sample sequenced in a study of glioma-infiltrating T cells after dendritic cell vaccination. Profiled with immunoSEQ multiplex PCR; TCRdb holds only in-frame clones, not every one. The sample shows under 130,000 clones, roughly four fifths of them seen only once. This specimen was blood, taken before dendritic cell vaccination. These receptors were collected from a human donor with glioblastoma.

The rearrangement joins TRBV7-3 to TRBJ2-7; 8 bases are a match to TRBD1. V lost 3 bases and J lost 6; bases outside the gene matches: 13. Germline CDR1 SGHTA, CDR2 FQGTGA. The CDR3 contains 16 residues. CDR3 DNA sequence: TGTGCCAGCAGCTTTGAACCCCCCAATACAGGGGGCGAGCAGTACTTC. Amino acids: CASSFEPPNTGGEQYF.

V usage is TRBV7-2 and J usage is TRBJ2-3; tentatively, D is TRBD1 (6 bases). The CDR3 is 17 residues long. The germline V gene encodes CDR1 SGHTA and CDR2 FQGNSA. The V and J ends lost 1 base and 6 bases respectively, with 20 bases between them. The CDR3 here is CASSLVGVGTGLDTQYF. CDR3 DNA: TGTGCCAGCAGCTTAGTCGGAGTGGGAACAGGGCTCGATACGCAGTATTTT.

This clone came up a few times. The V and J genes are TRBV2 and TRBJ1-2; TRBD1 is a possible D gene (5 bases). The germline V and J ends were trimmed by 6 bases and 1 base, with 18 bases remaining between them. Germline V gives CDR1 SNHLY, CDR2 FYNNEI. The CDR3 is made up of 16 amino acids. The CDR3 DNA reads as TGTGCCAGCAGCAGCGGGACTGCTTCACTTAACTATGGCTACACCTTC. It is translated as CASSSGTASLNYGYTF.

V gene TRBV23-1 combines with J gene TRBJ1-1; D perhaps matches TRBD1 (6 bases). TRBV23-1 is known as an ORF, though its function is uncertain. Trimming removed 8 bases from V and 11 bases from J, with 21 bases in between. The length of the CDR3 is 13 residues. The CDR3 DNA reads as TGCGCCAGCCGAGGGACACTGCCTGCGGGTGCTTTCTTT. Translated, it gives CASRGTLPAGAFF.

The chain couples TRBV7-2 to TRBJ1-4; tentatively, D is TRBD1 (6 bases). V lost 6 bases and J lost 5, with 19 bases in between. The CDR3 has 16 residues. Germline-derived CDR1 and CDR2 are SGHTA and FQGNSA. CDR3 region: CASRPQGGGENEKLFF. The DNA of the CDR3 is TGTGCCAGCAGACCGCAGGGAGGGGGTGAGAATGAAAAACTGTTTTTT.

The rearrangement links TRBV27 to TRBJ2-1, with D perhaps matching TRBD1 (6 bases). The V end lost 1 base, the J end lost 2 bases, and 15 bases lay between the germline ends. The CDR3 is 17 residues long. Germline CDR1 is MNHEY and CDR2 is SMNVEV (reference sequence). The CDR3 is CASSLWWRTDTYNEQFF. The CDR3 DNA follows: TGTGCCAGCAGTTTATGGTGGAGGACAGACACCTACAATGAGCAGTTCTTC.

The rearrangement joins TRBV11-2 to TRBJ1-1, with D unclear. Trimming removed 6 bases from V and 6 bases from J, with 8 bases in between. The CDR3 spans 11 residues. Germline V CDR1 and CDR2: SGHAT, FQNNGV. For the CDR3, the DNA is TGTGCCAGCAGTCTACAGCCTGAAGCTTTCTTT. It translates to CASSLQPEAFF. Full variable domain (outside the CDR3, taken from reference TRBV11-2 and TRBJ1-1): EAGVAQSPRYKIIEKRQSVAFWCNPISGHATLYWYQQILGQGPKLLIQFQNNGVVDDSQLPKDRFSAERLKGVDSTLKIQPAKLEDSAVYLCASSLQPEAFFGQGTRLTVV.

The rearrangement joins TRBV5-1 to TRBJ2-7, with D possibly TRBD1 on 7 matching bases. This CDR3 region has 14 residues. Germline V gives CDR1 SGHRS, CDR2 YFSETQ. The V end was cut by 2 bases, the J end by 6 bases, with 15 bases between. The CDR3 reads CASSFDGGGSEQYF. CDR3 in DNA: TGCGCCAGCAGCTTCGACGGAGGGGGCTCCGAGCAGTACTTC. The full variable domain, its missing parts supplied by reference TRBV5-1 and TRBJ2-7, is KAGVTQTPRYLIKTRGQQVTLSCSPISGHRSVSWYQQTPGQGLQFLFEYFSETQRNKGNFPGRFSGRQFSNSRSEMNVSTLELGDSALYLCASSFDGGGSEQYFGPGTRLTVT.

J is TRBJ2-1 and V is TRBV10-1; TRBD1 matches at 7 bases. The germline V gene has CDR1 WNHNN and CDR2 SYGVQD (reference sequence). The CDR3 totals 13 residues. Trimming removed 5 bases from V and 7 bases from J; junction bases left unmatched: 5. CDR3 sequence reads: CASSHRGPNEQFF. For the CDR3, the DNA is TGCGCCAGCAGTCACAGGGGCCCAAATGAGCAGTTCTTC.

V and J are TRBV13 and TRBJ1-1, with D uncertain. The CDR3 spans 14 residues. Looked up from germline, CDR1 is PRHDT and CDR2 is FYEKMQ (reference sequence). V was shortened by 6 bases and J by 2 bases, with 13 bases between the two germline ends. The CDR3 sequence is CASSSQAGNTEAFF. CDR3 bases: TGTGCCAGCAGTTCCCAGGCGGGTAACACTGAAGCTTTCTTT.

This clone appeared a single time. The chain employs TRBV30 and TRBJ2-1, with D unclear. The CDR3 covers 11 residues. The V gene's germline CDR1 is GTSNPN and CDR2 SVGIG (reference sequence). V was shortened by 8 bases and J by 2 bases, with 7 bases between the two germline ends. CDR3 nucleotides: TGTGCCGGTGTAGCCTACAATGAGCAGTTCTTC. This translates into CAGVAYNEQFF.

This sequence joins TRBV11-3 and TRBJ2-1; tentative D call: TRBD2 (6 bases). V dropped 4 bases and J dropped 7 bases, with 20 bases sitting between them. This CDR3 region has 16 residues. Germline V CDR1 and CDR2: SGHNT, YENEEA. CDR3 loop: CASSSHGTGRSNEQFF. CDR3 sequence (DNA): TGTGCCAGCAGCTCCCACGGGACTGGGCGTTCTAATGAGCAGTTCTTC.

This sequence joins TRBV27 and TRBJ2-6; 7 nucleotides agree with TRBD1. CDR1 and CDR2 (germline): MNHEY, SMNVEV (reference sequence). CDR3 length equals 18 residues. V shed 2 bases, J shed 4 bases, and the junction held 11 bases outside the gene matches. The CDR3 DNA follows: TGTGCCAGCAGTTTAAAGTCAGGGGGACCCGGCGGGGCCAACGTCCTGACTTTC. It translates to CASSLKSGGPGGANVLTF. The full variable domain, its missing parts supplied by reference TRBV27 and TRBJ2-6, is EAQVTQNPRYLITVTGKKLTVTCSQNMNHEYMSWYRQDPGLGLRQIYYSMNVEVTDKGDVPEGYKVSRKEKRNFPLILESPSPNQTSLYFCASSLKSGGPGGANVLTFGAGSRLTVL.

This chain joins TRBV4-2 and TRBJ2-1, with 7 bases fitting TRBD1. V dropped 0 bases and J dropped 2; count of bases not matched to a gene: 4. The CDR3 totals 16 residues. Germline V lookup: CDR1 LGHNA, CDR2 YNFKEQ. CDR3 in amino acids: CASSQDHQGAYNEQFF. CDR3 nucleotides: TGTGCCAGCAGCCAAGATCATCAGGGGGCCTACAATGAGCAGTTCTTC.

CDR3 bases: TGCGCCAGCAGTCGGGACAGGGGCCTAGATACCTACGAGCAGTACTTC. Translating it yields CASSRDRGLDTYEQYF. The V and J genes are TRBV10-1 and TRBJ2-7; 10 nucleotides line up with TRBD1. Trimming took 5 bases from V and 2 from J; bases not matched to a gene: 9. The CDR3 runs 16 residues. CDR1 is WNHNN, CDR2 SYGVQD, per germline (reference sequence).

V is TRBV10-1 and J is TRBJ1-1; D not certain. Between the trimmed V and J ends, which lost 7 bases and 3 bases, there was a span of 12 bases. The CDR3 length is 13 residues. Per the germline V gene, CDR1 is WNHNN and CDR2 is SYGVQD (reference sequence). DNA for the CDR3: TGCGCCAGCACCCCAAATCCGGACACTGAAGCTTTCTTT. The encoded protein is CASTPNPDTEAFF.

The chain carries TRBV30 and TRBJ2-1, with D possibly being TRBD2 (5 bases). CDR1 and CDR2 (germline): GTSNPN, SVGIG (reference sequence). The CDR3 length is 16 residues. V lost 0 bases, J lost 2 bases, and 14 bases lay in between. The CDR3 DNA reads TGTGCCTGGAGTGTACCGAGGACTCGTGCCTACAATGAGCAGTTCTTC. This sequence encodes CAWSVPRTRAYNEQFF.

The rearrangement links TRBV30 to TRBJ1-4; no clear D gene. This CDR3 comprises 14 residues. Germline loops: CDR1 GTSNPN, CDR2 SVGIG (reference sequence). V lost 1 base, J lost 0 bases, and 6 bases lay in between. Written as DNA, the CDR3 is TGTGCCTGGAGTGGAGGGTCAACTAATGAAAAACTGTTTTTT. Translated, it gives CAWSGGSTNEKLFF. The variable domain in full, with the rest retrieved from reference TRBV30 and TRBJ1-4, is SQTIHQWPATLVQPVGSPLSLECTVEGTSNPNLYWYRQAAGRGLQLLFYSVGIGQISSEVPQNLSASRPQDRQFILSSKKLLLSDSGFYLCAWSGGSTNEKLFFGSGTQLSVL.

This sequence joins TRBV6-5 and TRBJ2-7, with D unclear. The CDR3 totals 11 residues. Trimming removed 4 bases at V and 6 bases at J, with 7 bases between. Germline CDR1 and CDR2: MNHEY and SVGAGI. Here the CDR3 reads CASSFLGEQYF. In DNA form, the CDR3 reads TGTGCCAGCAGTTTCCTAGGCGAGCAGTACTTC.

J is TRBJ1-6 and V is TRBV7-2; 7 nucleotides agree with TRBD1. Germline values: CDR1 SGHTA, CDR2 FQGNSA. The CDR3 totals 14 residues. V trimming: 3 bases; J trimming: 9 bases; junction bases outside the gene matches: 5. The CDR3 nucleotides are TGTGCCAGCAGCTTGGGACAGTTAGGTTCACCCCTCCACTTT. It translates to CASSLGQLGSPLHF.

Written as DNA, the CDR3 is TGTGCCAGTAGCAGGGAAGGTAGACTCTACGAGCAGTACTTC. Amino acid sequence: CASSREGRLYEQYF. The chain has TRBV19 and TRBJ2-7, with D tentatively TRBD1 (5 bases). Germline V gene data show CDR1 as LNHDA and CDR2 as SQIVND (reference sequence). The CDR3 has 14 residues. Trimming pared 6 bases from V and 3 bases from J, leaving 15 bases between.